The rows below give T cell receptor beta chains drawn from one sample of a study of technical replicates of blood from a handful of donors. Libraries were prepared by immunoSEQ multiplex PCR; TCRdb keeps only in-frame clonotypes and omits some of them. The table records under 90,000 clones, around 93% of them present only once. Sequenced: T cells isolated from PBMCs. These receptors all stem from a human donor in good health. Each CDR3 is given without its conserved first and last residue. The order of the fields is CDR3 length, V gene, CDR3 protein.

15 | TRBV11-2 | ASSFAAGRSMVDEQY
14 | TRBV9 | ASSEGGGRGHREQY
12 | TRBV28 | ASSPQGAGGYRY
13 | TRBV6-1 | ASSEAAGRTDTQY
13 | TRBV11-2 | ASSLTGTGNSPLH
12 | TRBV11-2 | ASSLAHRGDTQY
19 | TRBV4-1 | ASSQPMTRGRVRSSYNEQF
13 | TRBV7-9 | ASSLAGGRRGEQF
14 | TRBV27 | ASSLTVTGGVDEQY
10 | TRBV7-8 | ASSLSRSEAF
10 | TRBV27 | ASSFGTGELF
11 | TRBV5-6 | ASSLDGPQNPF
17 | TRBV4-1 | ASSQGVLQDREGNQPQH
10 | TRBV19 | ASRDRGYTIY
11 | TRBV5-1 | ASSPASDYEQY
15 | TRBV2 | ASVFRLAGVYTGELF
13 | TRBV7-6 | ASSSEDSRNTEAF